These 25 T cell receptor beta chains were all obtained from the same sample, sequenced in a study of blood T cell repertoires in COVID-19. Some clones are missing from TCRdb's copy, which holds only in-frame ones; the method was immunoSEQ multiplex PCR. The profile shows approximately 100,000 clones, about 90% of them singletons. Specimen: peripheral blood. The receptors shown here come from a man between 50 and 59 years old with acute or convalescent COVID-19.

The table lists this clone with a count of one. The V and J genes are TRBV2 and TRBJ2-7, with D perhaps TRBD1 (6 bases). Trimming took off 2 bases at V and 6 bases at J, with 11 bases between the two ends. The CDR3 spans 13 residues. CDR1 and CDR2 (germline): SNHLY, FYNNEI. The CDR3 here is CASSESRDTEQYF. The CDR3 nucleotides read TGTGCCAGCAGTGAAAGCCGGGACACCGAGCAGTACTTC.

This chain links TRBV7-2 with TRBJ1-4; TRBD1 agrees at 9 bases. V trimming: 4 bases; J trimming: 7 bases; junction bases outside the gene matches: 7. Germline CDR1 and CDR2: SGHTA and FQGNSA. The CDR3 is 15 amino acids. This CDR3 reads CASSSLWDRAEKLFF. CDR3 nucleotide sequence: TGTGCCAGCAGCTCCCTATGGGACAGGGCTGAAAAACTGTTTTTT.

This chain connects TRBV28 to TRBJ1-2, with a tentative D call TRBD1 (5 bases). This CDR3 has 13 residues. Germline assignment: CDR1 MDHEN and CDR2 SYDVKM. Trimming took off 2 bases at V and 8 bases at J, with 12 bases between the two ends. The CDR3 is CASSLDSLRGYTF. The CDR3 DNA follows: TGTGCCAGCAGTTTAGACAGCCTGAGGGGCTACACCTTC.

The table lists this clone with a count of one. This sequence joins TRBV19 and TRBJ1-2; 8 bases agree with TRBD1. The CDR3 runs 15 residues. CDR1 and CDR2 (germline): LNHDA, SQIVND (reference sequence). Trimming cost V 5 bases and J 5 bases; bases outside gene matches: 10. The DNA for the CDR3 is TGTGCCAGTAGTGAGTTCGCGCAGGGGGCATATGGCTACACCTTC. This encodes CASSEFAQGAYGYTF.

The chain is built from TRBV12-5 and TRBJ1-2, with D unresolved. The V end lost 1 base, the J end lost 5 bases, and 5 bases lay between the germline ends. The CDR3 totals 12 residues. Germline CDR1 LGHNT, CDR2 FRNRAP. CDR3: CASGLGDYGYTF. The CDR3, as DNA: TGTGCTAGTGGTTTGGGCGATTATGGCTACACCTTC.

The rearrangement links TRBV19 to TRBJ1-2; unclear D gene. Germline values: CDR1 LNHDA, CDR2 SQIVND (reference sequence). V was cut by 1 base and J by 0 bases, with 9 bases left in between. CDR3 size: 15 residues. The CDR3 sequence is CASSIGTVANYGYTF. The CDR3 coding sequence is TGTGCCAGTAGTATAGGAACAGTGGCTAACTATGGCTACACCTTC.

This clone was counted only a few times. This rearrangement joins TRBV12-3 or TRBV12-4 to TRBJ1-1; D gene unclear. Trimming took 5 bases from V and 4 from J, leaving 5 bases between them. The CDR3 sequence is 11 residues long. In DNA, the CDR3 is TGTGCCAGCAGTCCGGGCACTGAAGCTTTCTTT. Translated: CASSPGTEAFF.

The chain uses TRBV19 and TRBJ1-5, with 12 bases matching TRBD1. Looked up from germline, CDR1 is LNHDA and CDR2 is SQIVND (reference sequence). After removal of 5 bases from V and 11 bases from J, the junction contained 25 bases not matched to a gene. The CDR3 is 20 residues long. CDR3 sequence: CASSGGTGGITAVQSRAQHF. The CDR3 DNA sequence: TGTGCCAGTAGTGGGGGGACAGGGGGCATTACTGCCGTTCAAAGCAGGGCCCAGCATTTT.

This chain connects TRBV6-5 to TRBJ2-1; tentatively, D is TRBD1 (6 bases). V was cut by 6 bases and J by 0 bases, with 12 bases left in between. The germline gives CDR1 MNHEY, CDR2 SVGAGI. The CDR3 spans 15 residues. The DNA of the CDR3 is TGTGCCAGCAGGCATCAAGGGGGCTCCTACAATGAGCAGTTCTTC. It codes for CASRHQGGSYNEQFF.

The chain carries TRBV27 and TRBJ1-1; D may be TRBD1 (5 bases). CDR1 is MNHEY, CDR2 SMNVEV, per germline (reference sequence). CDR3 size: 14 residues. The germline V and J ends were trimmed by 3 bases and 1 base, with 9 bases remaining between them. The CDR3 coding sequence is TGTGCCAGCAGTTTTAGGGGAGGGAACACTGAAGCTTTCTTT. Protein product: CASSFRGGNTEAFF.

This clone was seen more than once but under ten times. This sequence joins TRBV9 and TRBJ2-5; TRBD1 is a possible D gene (7 bases). The CDR3 has 15 amino acids. The V end was cut by 4 bases, the J end by 5 bases, with 18 bases between. From germline, CDR1 is SGDLS and CDR2 YYNGEE. CDR3 residues: CASSTQGGQRETQYF. In DNA form, the CDR3 reads TGTGCCAGCAGCACCCAGGGGGGACAGCGGGAGACCCAGTACTTC. The full variable domain, its missing parts supplied by reference TRBV9 and TRBJ2-5, is DSGVTQTPKHLITATGQRVTLRCSPRSGDLSVYWYQQSLDQGLQFLIQYYNGEERAKGNILERFSAQQFPDLHSELNLSSLELGDSALYFCASSTQGGQRETQYFGPGTRLLVL.

This rearrangement joins TRBV3-1 (or the pseudogene TRBV3-2) to TRBJ2-5; possibly TRBD2 for D (5 bases). V dropped 4 bases and J dropped 1 base, with 10 bases sitting between them. The CDR3 sequence is 14 residues long. Germline V gene sequence: CDR1 LGHDT, CDR2 YNNKEL (reference sequence). DNA of the CDR3: TGTGCCAGCAGCCCCGGACTGCTCCAAGAGACCCAGTACTTC. It codes for CASSPGLLQETQYF.

This clone was recorded only once. The gene calls are TRBV5-5 and TRBJ1-1; 7 positions match TRBD1. CDR3 length: 15 residues. V trimming: 3 bases; J trimming: 1 base; junction bases outside the gene matches: 6. CDR1 is SGHKS, CDR2 YYEKEE, per germline (reference sequence). CDR3 sequence: CASSSSYRGNTEAFF. CDR3 nucleotide sequence: TGTGCCAGCAGCTCCTCTTACAGGGGGAACACTGAAGCTTTCTTT.

The J gene is TRBJ1-5, the V gene TRBV4-3; no firm D call. CDR3 length equals 13 residues. V shed 3 bases and J shed 7 bases, with 10 bases lying between them. From germline, CDR1 is LGHNA and CDR2 YSLEER. The CDR3 coding sequence is TGCGCCAGCAGCCAGTTCGAGTCCCAGCCCCAGCATTTT. Protein product: CASSQFESQPQHF.

This rearrangement joins TRBV9 to TRBJ2-1; unclear D gene. V dropped 0 bases and J dropped 7 bases, with 14 bases sitting between them. CDR1 is SGDLS, CDR2 YYNGEE, per germline. The CDR3 covers 15 residues. CDR3 DNA sequence: TGTGCCAGCAGCGTAGTCCAGATGGGCTTAAATGAGCAGTTCTTC. Encoded protein: CASSVVQMGLNEQFF. The full variable domain, with the rest looked up from reference TRBV9 and TRBJ2-1, is DSGVTQTPKHLITATGQRVTLRCSPRSGDLSVYWYQQSLDQGLQFLIQYYNGEERAKGNILERFSAQQFPDLHSELNLSSLELGDSALYFCASSVVQMGLNEQFFGPGTRLTVL.

The chain uses TRBV10-1 and TRBJ2-1; D not certain. Germline V gene sequence: CDR1 WNHNN, CDR2 SYGVQD (reference sequence). CDR3 length: 12 amino acids. V lost 5 bases to trimming and J lost 9 bases, with 11 bases between them. The CDR3 loop reads CASSSPGGEQFF. As DNA, the CDR3 is TGCGCCAGCAGTTCCCCCGGTGGTGAGCAGTTCTTC.

The genes are TRBV7-8 and TRBJ1-2; 8 nucleotides line up with TRBD1. There are 18 residues in the CDR3. CDR1 SGHVS and CDR2 FQNEAQ come from the germline V gene. Losses at the gene ends were 5 bases for V and 0 bases for J; bases not matched to a gene: 14. Here the CDR3 reads CASSRTSGGAGTNYGYTF. DNA for the CDR3: TGTGCCAGCAGCCGTACATCAGGGGGCGCGGGAACTAACTATGGCTACACCTTC.

V usage is TRBV5-1 and J usage is TRBJ2-7, with D possibly TRBD2 on 5 matching bases. Germline loops: CDR1 SGHRS, CDR2 YFSETQ. V lost 0 bases and J lost 4, with 8 bases in between. The CDR3 consists of 13 residues. Written as DNA, the CDR3 is TGCGCCAGCAGCTTGGGGAGGAATTACGAGCAGTACTTC. This translates into CASSLGRNYEQYF.

J is TRBJ2-3 and V is TRBV5-6, with D perhaps matching TRBD2 (6 bases). Per the germline V gene, CDR1 is SGHDT and CDR2 is YYEEEE. The V end was cut by 1 base, the J end by 1 base, with 16 bases between. This CDR3 contains 17 residues. For the CDR3, the DNA is TGTGCCAGCAGCTTGCCGGCGGGGTTGATTGGCACAGATACGCAGTATTTT. Its protein is CASSLPAGLIGTDTQYF.

The table lists this clone with a count of one. The rearrangement uses TRBV6-5 and TRBJ2-7; D ambiguous. The V end was cut by 6 bases, the J end by 3 bases, with 6 bases between. The CDR3 loop spans 11 amino acids. CDR1 and CDR2 (germline): MNHEY, SVGAGI. As DNA, the CDR3 is TGTGCCAGCAGCAGTATCTACGAGCAGTACTTC. Its protein product is CASSSIYEQYF.

The chain joins TRBV30 to TRBJ2-5, with 13 bases fitting TRBD2. After removal of 2 bases from V and 4 bases from J, the junction contained 4 bases not matched to a gene. The CDR3 has 15 amino acids. The germline CDR1 and CDR2 sequences are GTSNPN and SVGIG (reference sequence). DNA of the CDR3: TGTGCCTGGAGTATCACTAGCGGGGGGGGAGAGACCCAGTACTTC. Its translation: CAWSITSGGGETQYF.

V is TRBV15 and J is TRBJ1-4; 8 positions agree with TRBD1. V trimming: 3 bases; J trimming: 11 bases; junction bases outside the gene matches: 8. Germline V CDR1 and CDR2: LNHNV, YYDKDF (reference sequence). The CDR3 loop spans 14 amino acids. The chain's CDR3 is CATSSGQGRGKLFF. The CDR3, as DNA: TGTGCCACCAGCAGCGGACAGGGAAGAGGGAAACTGTTTTTT.

The CDR3 nucleotides read TGCGCCAGCAGCTCGAGCGGTCGGCCCGCTTACGAGCAGTACTTC. Protein sequence: CASSSSGRPAYEQYF. The chain recombines TRBV5-1 with TRBJ2-7; the D gene is possibly TRBD2 (5 bases). The CDR3 loop spans 15 amino acids. Trimming cost V 3 bases and J 4 bases, with 17 bases left between them. Germline-derived CDR1 and CDR2 are SGHRS and YFSETQ. Full variable domain (rest looked up from reference TRBV5-1 and TRBJ2-7): KAGVTQTPRYLIKTRGQQVTLSCSPISGHRSVSWYQQTPGQGLQFLFEYFSETQRNKGNFPGRFSGRQFSNSRSEMNVSTLELGDSALYLCASSSSGRPAYEQYFGPGTRLTVT.

The rearrangement uses TRBV23-1 and TRBJ1-5; D is possibly TRBD1 (5 bases). TRBV23-1 is treated as an ORF (open reading frame) with a function not yet certain. V was trimmed by 2 bases and J by 7 bases, leaving 18 bases between them. This CDR3 is 16 amino acids long. The CDR3 is CASSQPGGGVGQPQHF. As DNA, the CDR3 is TGCGCCAGCAGTCAACCGGGGGGAGGGGTCGGGCAGCCCCAGCATTTT.

The chain couples TRBV29-1 to TRBJ1-2; 7 bases fit TRBD1. The CDR3 runs 14 residues. V lost 7 bases, J lost 7 bases, and 15 bases stayed unmatched. The germline CDR1 and CDR2 sequences are SQVTM and ANQGSEA. CDR3 residues: CSAATGNLGRGYTF. In DNA form, the CDR3 reads TGCAGCGCCGCGACAGGGAACCTCGGCCGTGGCTACACCTTC.